The 4 T cell receptor beta chains presented below share a single source sample, sequenced in a study of Graves' ophthalmopathy and Graves' hyperthyroidism. Amplification of TCR beta CDR3 regions used RNA transcripts. In the first round, RT-PCR was carried out with HTBI primers, and a multiplex PCR formed the second round. In TCRdb, the multiplex PCR reads were re-called with MiXCR into one record per CDR3 protein. The sample lists 350,000 to 450,000 distinct CDR3 sequences, under 25% occurring once. Sequenced material: peripheral blood. The receptors derive from a woman between 18 and 29 years old with stable Graves' hyperthyroidism.

This clonotype was observed many times. The V gene is TRBV6-2 or TRBV6-3, the J gene TRBJ2-4, with TRBD2 matching 10 bases. CDR3 length: 16 amino acids. Trimming cost V 2 bases and J 7 bases; bases outside gene matches: 8. Germline V gene sequence: CDR1 MNHEY, CDR2 SVGEGT. CDR3: CASSYRQREGRNIQYF. The CDR3 DNA reads as TGTGCCAGCAGTTACCGCCAGCGGGAGGGGAGGAACATTCAGTACTTC.

This clonotype came up many times. V and J are TRBV15 and TRBJ2-7, with 10 nucleotides matching TRBD1. The CDR3 sequence is 16 residues long. Looked up from germline, CDR1 is LNHNV and CDR2 is YYDKDF (reference sequence). V lost 4 bases, J lost 2 bases, and 8 bases stayed unmatched. This CDR3 reads CATSTQDRGITYEQYF. The CDR3 DNA follows: TGTGCCACCAGCACCCAGGACAGGGGGATTACCTACGAGCAGTACTTC. The entire variable domain, with the rest obtained from reference TRBV15 and TRBJ2-7, is as follows: DAMVIQNPRYQVTQFGKPVTLSCSQTLNHNVMYWYQQKSSQAPKLLFHYYDKDFNNEADTPDNFQSRRPNTSFCFLDIRSPGLGDTAMYLCATSTQDRGITYEQYFGPGTRLTVT.

This clonotype was detected many times. The V gene is TRBV7-9, the J gene TRBJ2-4; TRBD1 agrees at 9 bases. Trimming took 3 bases from V and 4 from J; bases not matched to a gene: 1. The CDR3 sequence is 14 residues long. From germline, CDR1 is SEHNR and CDR2 FQNEAQ (reference sequence). The CDR3 here is CASSLGQGKNIQYF. As DNA, the CDR3 is TGTGCCAGCAGCTTGGGACAGGGAAAAAACATTCAGTACTTC.

This clonotype has just one count. In DNA form, the CDR3 reads TGTGCCAGCAGCAATCCGGGACAGGGGGCCTACGAGCAGTACTTC. Translation gives CASSNPGQGAYEQYF. V and J are TRBV12-3 or TRBV12-4 and TRBJ2-7; 11 nucleotides align to TRBD1. CDR3 length equals 15 residues. Trimming took 6 bases from V and 2 from J; bases not matched to a gene: 6.